Presented here are 2 T cell receptor beta chains from one specimen sequenced in a study of CD8+ T cells in alopecia areata. Following extraction, RNA underwent reverse transcription to cDNA, which served as the sequencing template. The repertoire was sequenced with immunoSEQ multiplex PCR; TCRdb's copy has only in-frame clones and lacks some. The profile shows under 130,000 clones, approximately 58% of them singletons. The sequencing input was CD4+ T cells sorted from blood. Receptors originate from a human donor in good health.

This rearrangement joins TRBV6-5 to TRBJ1-6; possibly TRBD1 for D (6 bases). V was clipped by 6 bases and J by 10 bases, with 19 bases between them. CDR1 and CDR2 from the germline V gene are MNHEY and SVGAGI. The CDR3 has 15 residues. The chain's CDR3 is CASSHGGLRSSPLHF. In DNA form, the CDR3 reads TGTGCCAGCAGCCATGGGGGGCTCAGATCGTCACCCCTCCACTTT.

This sequence joins TRBV7-2 and TRBJ2-7; 11 bases are shared with TRBD2. Germline CDR1 reads SGHTA; CDR2 reads FQGNSA. The CDR3 has 14 amino acids. J was trimmed by 3 bases and V by 3 bases; bases with no gene match: 1. CDR3 protein: CASSFSGGDYEQYF. CDR3 nucleotides: TGTGCCAGCAGCTTTAGCGGGGGGGACTACGAGCAGTACTTC.